The present TCR beta chain was sequenced within a study of blood T cell repertoires in COVID-19. Overall study: Some COVID-19 samples were acute and others convalescent; all came from the United States, Italy and Spain. PBMCs, B-cell-depleted T cells, or T cells were the source of the cDNA or gDNA that made up the material.

The count of this clone is one. Under the authors' procedure: Using reference gene primer amplification, nucleated cell counts were estimated. The protocol was immunoSEQ multiplex PCR, while the TCRdb copy is restricted to in-frame clones and leaves out a portion. The V and J calls and clone size were taken over from that table, and D and trimming were inferred from the DNA. The sample carries hundreds of thousands of clones, roughly 86% recorded once. Germline V gives CDR1 MNHEY, CDR2 SVGAGI. Trimming pared 0 bases from V and 4 bases from J, leaving 13 bases between. This CDR3 has 15 residues. The chain couples TRBV6-5 to TRBJ2-7; weak D call: TRBD1 (5 bases). This receptor was obtained from a woman aged 25 to 39 with acute or convalescent COVID-19. Material for sequencing was peripheral blood. The CDR3 DNA sequence: TGTGCCAGCAGTTACTCCCCCGCCAGGGCGTACGAGCAGTACTTC. It encodes CASSYSPARAYEQYF.